The 29 T cell receptor beta chains reported below all come from one sample, sequenced in a study of T cell responses to AZD1222 COVID-19 vaccine (dated by TCRdb to the early 2020s). In light of the paper, this sample's time point label describes: about 28 days (+/-7) after the second vaccine dose. Receptors were amplified or captured by the immunoSEQ multiplex PCR assay. The table comes from immuneACCESS by way of TCRdb, which keeps in-frame sequences with V and J called. Part of the clones is missing from these tables; in studies checked, under half for an unresolved V gene and the rest for unknown reasons. This sample holds fewer than 95,000 clones; around 91% were observed only once. The ten largest clonotypes hold approximately 5.1% of the sample. The sample consisted of peripheral blood, taken 28 days after the second AZD1222 dose. The receptors were gathered from an adult who received the AZD1222 COVID-19 vaccine.

The chain joins TRBV4-1 to TRBJ1-5; D uncertain. This CDR3 is built from 14 residues. Trimming cost V 1 base and J 7 bases, with 11 bases left between them. Germline values: CDR1 MGHRA, CDR2 YSYEKL. As DNA, the CDR3 is TGCGCCAGCAGCCAAGGGGCCAAGGGCCAGCCCCAGCATTTT. Protein product: CASSQGAKGQPQHF.

This sequence joins TRBV28 and TRBJ1-3, with D uncertain. This CDR3 is 13 amino acids long. Germline assignment: CDR1 MDHEN and CDR2 SYDVKM. V was clipped by 2 bases and J by 1 base, with 3 bases between them. CDR3 bases: TGTGCCAGCAGTTTAGATTCTGGAAACACCATATATTTT. Protein: CASSLDSGNTIYF.

V usage is TRBV19 and J usage is TRBJ2-1, with a tentative D call TRBD1 (7 bases). The V gene lost 4 bases and the J gene lost 6 bases, with 13 bases spanning the gap. The CDR3 covers 14 residues. The germline CDR1 and CDR2 sequences are LNHDA and SQIVND (reference sequence). The DNA of the CDR3 is TGTGCCAGTAGTACGCGGGACAGCGGCAATGAGCAGTTCTTC. It codes for CASSTRDSGNEQFF.

This rearrangement joins TRBV12-3 or TRBV12-4 to TRBJ1-1, with D hard to call. The CDR3 has 11 amino acids. Trimming left V 6 bases short and J 1 base short, with 3 bases between. The CDR3 nucleotides are TGTGCCAGCAGCGGGAACACTGAAGCTTTCTTT. As protein: CASSGNTEAFF.

The V gene is TRBV4-1, the J gene TRBJ1-2; D possibly corresponds to TRBD1 (5 bases). The ends were cut back, 5 bases at V and 7 bases at J, with 17 bases in the middle. The germline V gene has CDR1 MGHRA and CDR2 YSYEKL. The CDR3 runs 14 residues. This CDR3 reads CASSSHVAGLGYTF. CDR3 in DNA: TGCGCCAGCAGCTCCCATGTCGCAGGGCTTGGCTACACCTTC.

The chain combines TRBV11-2 with TRBJ1-6, with 8 positions matching TRBD1. The CDR3 has 14 residues. V lost 6 bases to trimming and J lost 10 bases; unmatched junction nucleotides: 8. CDR1 and CDR2 from the germline V gene are SGHAT and FQNNGV. The DNA for the CDR3 is TGTGCCAGCAGTTGGACAGGGAAGGAATCACCCCTCCACTTT. Translating it yields CASSWTGKESPLHF.

J is TRBJ1-1 and V is TRBV7-2, with D hard to call. The CDR3 totals 12 residues. Per the germline V gene, CDR1 is SGHTA and CDR2 is FQGNSA. V lost 6 bases to trimming and J lost 5 bases, with 10 bases between them. The CDR3 DNA follows: TGTGCCAGCAGGCTACACGGGACTGAAGCTTTCTTT. This translates into CASRLHGTEAFF.

The chain is built from TRBV6-5 and TRBJ2-2, with 10 nucleotides matching TRBD1. Germline trimming cut 11 bases from V and 1 base from J; bases unmatched to any gene: 1. This CDR3 spans 13 amino acids. Germline CDR1 and CDR2: MNHEY and SVGAGI. The CDR3 DNA reads TGTGCCGGACAGGGGGTGAACACCGGGGAGCTGTTTTTT. It translates to CAGQGVNTGELFF.

Concerning this clone: Compared with germline, one end of the junction differs, possibly owing to a read error. The chain links TRBV7-7 to TRBJ1-1; the D gene is possibly TRBD1 (5 bases). The CDR3 has 13 amino acids. CDR1 and CDR2 from the germline V gene are SSHAT and FNYEAQ (reference sequence). CDR3 in DNA: TGTGCTAGCAGTCTTACCGGGACCTCTGAAGCTTTCTTT. Residues: CASSLTGTSEAFF.

The gene calls are TRBV21-1 and TRBJ1-2. TRBV21-1 is designated a pseudogene. The CDR3 length is 14 residues. CDR3 amino acids: CASSIQGGDYGYTF. The DNA of the CDR3 is TGTGCCAGCAGCATACAAGGGGGGGACTATGGCTACACCTTC.

In this sample, this clone is medium-sized (0.01 to 0.1%). The chain carries TRBV20-1 and TRBJ2-1, with 10 bases lining up with TRBD2. CDR3 length: 15 amino acids. V shed 3 bases, J shed 9 bases, and the junction held 11 bases outside the gene matches. The germline CDR1 and CDR2 sequences are DFQATT and SNEGSKA (reference sequence). CDR3 residues: CSASGLAGDGAEQFF. Here the CDR3 DNA reads TGCAGTGCTAGTGGTCTAGCGGGGGATGGAGCTGAGCAGTTCTTC.

This clone was recorded only once. This chain links TRBV28 with TRBJ2-3; a possible D gene is TRBD2 (5 bases). CDR3 length equals 19 residues. V was trimmed by 6 bases and J by 0 bases, leaving 25 bases between them. The germline V gene has CDR1 MDHEN and CDR2 SYDVKM. The DNA of the CDR3 is TGTGCCAGCAGCCTCGGGGTGGTGGGTTCATCGACTAGCACAGATACGCAGTATTTT. It is translated as CASSLGVVGSSTSTDTQYF.

The DNA of the CDR3 is TGTGCCAGCAGTATTCGGAGGGCGGGATCCAATTCACCCCTCCACTTT. This codes for CASSIRRAGSNSPLHF. The chain is built from TRBV27 and TRBJ1-6; D remains ambiguous. The CDR3 consists of 16 residues. Germline values: CDR1 MNHEY, CDR2 SMNVEV (reference sequence). Trimming left V 5 bases short and J 7 bases short, with 18 bases between.

This chain connects TRBV3-1 (or the pseudogene TRBV3-2) to TRBJ1-6; D is ambiguous. In germline, CDR1 is LGHDT, CDR2 YNNKEL (reference sequence). The CDR3 totals 13 residues. Trimming pared 0 bases from V and 9 bases from J, leaving 6 bases between. CDR3 region: CASSQDLASPLHF. In nucleotides, the CDR3 is TGTGCCAGCAGCCAAGATTTGGCTTCACCCCTCCACTTT.

This clone was seen just once. This chain uses TRBV7-9 with TRBJ2-1, with 9 bases aligning to TRBD1. The V and J ends lost 5 bases and 6 bases, in that order; junction bases with no gene match: 8. The length of the CDR3 is 15 residues. Germline V lookup: CDR1 SEHNR, CDR2 FQNEAQ (reference sequence). For the CDR3, the DNA is TGTGCCAGCAGCCCTGTGGACAGGGGAGGCAATGAGCAGTTCTTC. Its protein is CASSPVDRGGNEQFF.

The genes are TRBV19 and TRBJ1-1; D gene ambiguous. The CDR3 runs 14 residues. Trimming left V 7 bases short and J 1 base short, with 13 bases between. The germline gives CDR1 LNHDA, CDR2 SQIVND (reference sequence). The CDR3 region is CASNERNQNTEAFF. The DNA of the CDR3 is TGTGCCAGTAATGAAAGGAATCAGAACACTGAAGCTTTCTTT.

The V call is TRBV2, the J call TRBJ1-5; TRBD1 matches 7 bases. CDR1 and CDR2 (germline): SNHLY, FYNNEI. The CDR3 sequence is 13 residues long. V trimming: 5 bases; J trimming: 6 bases; junction bases outside the gene matches: 4. The CDR3 here is CASSRDRAQPQHF. CDR3 coding DNA: TGTGCCAGCAGTAGGGACAGAGCTCAGCCCCAGCATTTT.

The chain couples TRBV24-1 to TRBJ1-5; weak D call: TRBD1 (5 bases). Germline V gives CDR1 KGHDR, CDR2 SFDVKD. This CDR3 region has 15 residues. V dropped 1 base and J dropped 3 bases, with 9 bases sitting between them. The CDR3: CATSDLGRVNQPQHF. The CDR3 nucleotides read TGTGCCACCAGTGATTTAGGCAGGGTCAATCAGCCCCAGCATTTT.

The chain combines TRBV9 with TRBJ1-2; maybe TRBD1 (6 bases). Germline assignment: CDR1 SGDLS and CDR2 YYNGEE. This CDR3 has 16 residues. V lost 4 bases, J lost 0 bases, and 16 bases lay in between. The DNA of the CDR3 is TGTGCCAGCAGCTCAATGTTGGGGGCGCCTAACTATGGCTACACCTTC. Its protein product is CASSSMLGAPNYGYTF.

The rearrangement links TRBV29-1 to TRBJ2-7, with D tentatively TRBD1 (5 bases). The germline gives CDR1 SQVTM, CDR2 ANQGSEA. The CDR3 has 13 residues. The ends were cut back, 3 bases at V and 2 bases at J, with 11 bases in the middle. The CDR3 sequence: CSVDRAGTYEQYF. The CDR3 region has the DNA TGCAGCGTTGATAGGGCAGGGACCTACGAGCAGTACTTC.

The sample holds one count of this clone. V is TRBV3-1 (or the pseudogene TRBV3-2) and J is TRBJ1-5; D gene uncertain. The CDR3 consists of 14 residues. V dropped 3 bases and J dropped 5 bases, with 11 bases sitting between them. Germline V gives CDR1 LGHDT, CDR2 YNNKEL (reference sequence). CDR3 sequence: CASSHRGHDQPQHF. CDR3 coding DNA: TGTGCCAGCAGCCATCGCGGGCACGATCAGCCCCAGCATTTT.

The rearrangement joins TRBV10-1 to TRBJ1-1; D is uncertain. The CDR3 loop spans 13 amino acids. CDR1 is WNHNN, CDR2 SYGVQD, per germline (reference sequence). V was cut by 5 bases and J by 2 bases, with 9 bases left in between. In DNA form, the CDR3 reads TGCGCCAGCAGTTCCAGTTTTAACACTGAAGCTTTCTTT. This encodes CASSSSFNTEAFF.

The rearrangement links TRBV5-1 to TRBJ2-4, with D tentatively TRBD1 or TRBD2 (6 bases each). V gave up 0 bases and J gave up 1 base, with 11 bases separating them. CDR3 length: 16 amino acids. Per the germline V gene, CDR1 is SGHRS and CDR2 is YFSETQ. DNA of the CDR3: TGCGCCAGCAGCTTGGACGGGGGCGGTGCCAAAAACATTCAGTACTTC. As protein: CASSLDGGGAKNIQYF.

J is TRBJ1-2 and V is TRBV3-1 (or the pseudogene TRBV3-2); a weak D match, TRBD1 (6 bases). This CDR3 is 13 amino acids long. V lost 4 bases and J lost 2, with 8 bases in between. Per the germline V gene, CDR1 is LGHDT and CDR2 is YNNKEL (reference sequence). The CDR3 is CASSPQGNYGYTF. The CDR3 nucleotides are TGTGCCAGCAGCCCGCAGGGGAACTATGGCTACACCTTC.

The chain recombines TRBV7-9 with TRBJ1-2; D call uncertain. Germline V lookup: CDR1 SEHNR, CDR2 FQNEAQ (reference sequence). V lost 4 bases to trimming and J lost 4 bases, with 4 bases between them. The CDR3 runs to 11 residues. The CDR3 protein is CASSSGYGYTF. Here the CDR3 DNA reads TGTGCCAGCAGCTCTGGCTATGGCTACACCTTC.

Remarks on this clone: The sample contains more than one DNA sequence encoding this CDR3. The chain uses TRBV4-1 and TRBJ2-1, with 11 bases fitting TRBD2. Germline CDR1 and CDR2: MGHRA and YSYEKL. With 2 bases clipped from V and 3 bases from J, the junction kept 0 bases outside the gene matches. The CDR3 has 15 residues. This CDR3 is CASSQLAGGYNEQFF. CDR3 sequence (DNA): TGCGCCAGCAGCCAACTAGCGGGGGGCTACAATGAGCAGTTCTTC.

This chain connects TRBV18 to TRBJ2-2; D is perhaps TRBD1 (6 bases). The germline CDR1 and CDR2 sequences are KGHSH and LQKENI. Trimming removed 4 bases from V and 8 bases from J, with 17 bases in between. This CDR3 has 15 residues. The CDR3 reads CASSRDNPELGELFF. The CDR3 DNA is TGTGCCAGCTCACGGGACAATCCGGAATTAGGGGAGCTGTTTTTT.

This CDR3 is CASSVQGGSGNTIYF. The CDR3 DNA reads TGCGCCAGCAGCGTACAGGGGGGGTCTGGAAACACCATATATTTT. The gene calls are TRBV5-1 and TRBJ1-3; 8 bases are shared with TRBD1. Germline assignment: CDR1 SGHRS and CDR2 YFSETQ. The CDR3 runs 15 residues. J gave up 1 base and V 4 bases, and 4 bases lay outside the gene matches. Together with reference TRBV5-1 and TRBJ1-3, the CDR3 gives the full variable domain: KAGVTQTPRYLIKTRGQQVTLSCSPISGHRSVSWYQQTPGQGLQFLFEYFSETQRNKGNFPGRFSGRQFSNSRSEMNVSTLELGDSALYLCASSVQGGSGNTIYFGEGSWLTVV.

The gene calls are TRBV7-2 and TRBJ1-3, with no clear D. Trimming left V 2 bases short and J 0 bases short, with 11 bases between. From germline, CDR1 is SGHTA and CDR2 FQGNSA. The CDR3 length is 16 residues. The CDR3 protein is CASSLKVGFSGNTIYF. CDR3 in DNA: TGTGCCAGCAGCTTAAAGGTGGGGTTCTCTGGAAACACCATATATTTT.